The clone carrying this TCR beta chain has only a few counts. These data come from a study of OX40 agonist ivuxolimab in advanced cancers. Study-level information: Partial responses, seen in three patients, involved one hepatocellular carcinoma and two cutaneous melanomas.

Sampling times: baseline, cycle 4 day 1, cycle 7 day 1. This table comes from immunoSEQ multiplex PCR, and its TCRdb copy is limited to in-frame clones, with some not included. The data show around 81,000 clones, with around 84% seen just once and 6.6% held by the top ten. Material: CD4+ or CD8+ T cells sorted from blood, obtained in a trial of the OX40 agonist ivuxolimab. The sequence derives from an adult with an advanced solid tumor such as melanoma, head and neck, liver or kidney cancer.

As DNA, the CDR3 is TGTGCCAGCAGTTTCAACCGCTATGGCTACACCTTC. This gives the protein CASSFNRYGYTF. This chain connects TRBV28 to TRBJ1-2; D uncertain. Between the trimmed V and J ends, which lost 3 bases and 4 bases, there was a span of 6 bases. The CDR3 covers 12 residues. Germline values: CDR1 MDHEN, CDR2 SYDVKM.